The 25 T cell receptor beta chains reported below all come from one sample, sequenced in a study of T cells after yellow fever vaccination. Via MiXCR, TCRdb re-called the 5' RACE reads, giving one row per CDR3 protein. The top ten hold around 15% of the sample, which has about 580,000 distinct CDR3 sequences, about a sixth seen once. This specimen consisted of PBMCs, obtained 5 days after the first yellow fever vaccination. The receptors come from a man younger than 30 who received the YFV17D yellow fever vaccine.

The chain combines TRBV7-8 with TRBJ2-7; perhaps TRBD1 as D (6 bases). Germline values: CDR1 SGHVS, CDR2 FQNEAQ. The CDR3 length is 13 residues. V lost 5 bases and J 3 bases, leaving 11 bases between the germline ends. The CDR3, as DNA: TGTGCCAGCAGCCGGGACATCATCTACGAGCAGTACTTC. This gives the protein CASSRDIIYEQYF.

DNA of the CDR3: TGCGCCAGCAGTCAATCGGCAGGTGACAACACCGGGGAGCTGTTTTTT. The encoded protein is CASSQSAGDNTGELFF. The chain joins TRBV23-1 to TRBJ2-2; D remains unclear. TRBV23-1 is an open reading frame, and its role is uncertain. The CDR3 has 16 amino acids. V lost 0 bases to trimming and J lost 2 bases, with 10 bases between them.

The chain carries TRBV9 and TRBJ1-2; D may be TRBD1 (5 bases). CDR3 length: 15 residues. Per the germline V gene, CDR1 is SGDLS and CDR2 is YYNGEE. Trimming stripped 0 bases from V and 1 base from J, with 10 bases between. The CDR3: CASSVADTLNYGYTF. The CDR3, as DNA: TGTGCCAGCAGCGTAGCGGACACTCTTAACTATGGCTACACCTTC.

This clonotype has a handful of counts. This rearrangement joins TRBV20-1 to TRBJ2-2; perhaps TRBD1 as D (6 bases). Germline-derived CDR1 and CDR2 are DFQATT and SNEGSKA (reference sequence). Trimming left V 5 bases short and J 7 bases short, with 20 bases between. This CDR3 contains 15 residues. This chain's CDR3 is CSALVPGGGFGELFF. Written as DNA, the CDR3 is TGCAGTGCTTTAGTGCCTGGGGGCGGGTTCGGGGAGCTGTTTTTT.

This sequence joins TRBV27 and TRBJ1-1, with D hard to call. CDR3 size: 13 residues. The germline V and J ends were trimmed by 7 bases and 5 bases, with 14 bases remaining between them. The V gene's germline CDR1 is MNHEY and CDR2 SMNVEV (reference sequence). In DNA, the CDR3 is TGTGCCAGCACCCACGGTAAGGGTACTGAAGCTTTCTTT. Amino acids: CASTHGKGTEAFF.

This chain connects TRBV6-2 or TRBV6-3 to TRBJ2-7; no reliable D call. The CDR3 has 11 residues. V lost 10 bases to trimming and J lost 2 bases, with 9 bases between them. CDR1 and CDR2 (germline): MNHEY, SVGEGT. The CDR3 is CATGRAYEQYV. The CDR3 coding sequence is TGTGCCACCGGACGAGCCTACGAGCAGTACGTC.

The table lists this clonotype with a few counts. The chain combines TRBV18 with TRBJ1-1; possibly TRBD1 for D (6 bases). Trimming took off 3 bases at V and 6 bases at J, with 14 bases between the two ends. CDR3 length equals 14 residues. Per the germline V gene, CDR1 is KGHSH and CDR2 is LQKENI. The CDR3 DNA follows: TGTGCCAGCTCACCGAGCAGGGGAATCCCTGAAGCTTTCTTT. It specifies CASSPSRGIPEAFF.

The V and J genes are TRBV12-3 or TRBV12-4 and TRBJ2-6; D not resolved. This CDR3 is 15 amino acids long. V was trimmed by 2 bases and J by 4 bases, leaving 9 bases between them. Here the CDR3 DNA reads TGTGCCAGCAGTTTAAGCTTAGCAGGGGCCAACGTCCTGACTTTC. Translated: CASSLSLAGANVLTF.

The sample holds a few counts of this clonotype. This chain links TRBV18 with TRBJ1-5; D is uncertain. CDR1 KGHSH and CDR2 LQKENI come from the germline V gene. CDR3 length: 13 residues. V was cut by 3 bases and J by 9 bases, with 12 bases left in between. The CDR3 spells CASSPQPEGPQHF. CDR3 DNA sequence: TGTGCCAGCTCACCGCAACCTGAGGGGCCCCAGCATTTT.

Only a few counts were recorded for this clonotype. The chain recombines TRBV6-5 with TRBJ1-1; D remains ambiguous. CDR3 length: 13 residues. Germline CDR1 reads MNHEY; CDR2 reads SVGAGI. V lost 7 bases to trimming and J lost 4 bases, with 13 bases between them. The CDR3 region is CASTLAAGTEAFF. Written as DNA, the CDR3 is TGTGCCAGCACTTTGGCCGCTGGCACTGAAGCTTTCTTT.

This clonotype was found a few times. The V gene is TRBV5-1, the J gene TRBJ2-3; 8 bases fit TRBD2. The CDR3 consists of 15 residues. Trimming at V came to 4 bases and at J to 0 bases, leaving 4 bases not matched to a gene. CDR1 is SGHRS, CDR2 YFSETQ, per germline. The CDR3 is CASSLRGGSTDTQYF. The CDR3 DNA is TGCGCCAGCAGCCTTCGGGGGGGGAGCACAGATACGCAGTATTTT.

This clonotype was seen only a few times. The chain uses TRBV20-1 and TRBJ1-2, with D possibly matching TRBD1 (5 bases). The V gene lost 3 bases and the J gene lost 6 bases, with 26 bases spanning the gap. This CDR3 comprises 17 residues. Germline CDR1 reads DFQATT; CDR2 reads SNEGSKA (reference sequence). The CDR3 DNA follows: TGCAGTGCTAGGGGGGAATTGGACGGCCCGCTTAAGAATGGCTACACCTTC. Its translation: CSARGELDGPLKNGYTF.

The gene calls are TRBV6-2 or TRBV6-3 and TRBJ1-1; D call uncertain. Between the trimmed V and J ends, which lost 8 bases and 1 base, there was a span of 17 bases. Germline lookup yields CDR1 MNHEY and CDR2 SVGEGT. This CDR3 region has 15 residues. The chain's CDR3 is CASLEGGTENTEAFF. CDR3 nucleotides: TGTGCCAGCCTGGAGGGAGGTACGGAGAACACTGAAGCTTTCTTT.

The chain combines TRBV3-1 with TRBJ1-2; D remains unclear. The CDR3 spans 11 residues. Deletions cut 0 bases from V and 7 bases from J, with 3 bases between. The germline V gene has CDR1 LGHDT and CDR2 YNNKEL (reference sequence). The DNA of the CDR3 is TGTGCCAGCAGCCAAGATACTGGCTACACCTTC. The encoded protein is CASSQDTGYTF.

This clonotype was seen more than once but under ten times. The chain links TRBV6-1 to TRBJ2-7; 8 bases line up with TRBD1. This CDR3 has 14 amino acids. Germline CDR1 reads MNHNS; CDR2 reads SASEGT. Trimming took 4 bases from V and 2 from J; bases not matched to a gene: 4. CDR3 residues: CASSGTQGAYEQYF. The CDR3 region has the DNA TGTGCCAGCAGTGGGACACAGGGGGCCTACGAGCAGTACTTC.

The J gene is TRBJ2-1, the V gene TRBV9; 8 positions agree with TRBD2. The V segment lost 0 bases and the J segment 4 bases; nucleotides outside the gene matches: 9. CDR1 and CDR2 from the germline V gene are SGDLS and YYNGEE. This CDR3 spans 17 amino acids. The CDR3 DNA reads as TGTGCCAGCAGCGTAGACTGTGTGGGGACTAGATACAATGAGCAGTTCTTC. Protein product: CASSVDCVGTRYNEQFF.

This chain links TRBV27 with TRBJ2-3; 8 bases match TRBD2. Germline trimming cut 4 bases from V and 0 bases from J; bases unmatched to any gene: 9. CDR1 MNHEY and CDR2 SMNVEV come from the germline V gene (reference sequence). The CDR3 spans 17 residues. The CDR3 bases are TGTGCCAGCAGTTCCCCTGGGGAGCGGGGGAGCACAGATACGCAGTATTTT. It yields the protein CASSSPGERGSTDTQYF.

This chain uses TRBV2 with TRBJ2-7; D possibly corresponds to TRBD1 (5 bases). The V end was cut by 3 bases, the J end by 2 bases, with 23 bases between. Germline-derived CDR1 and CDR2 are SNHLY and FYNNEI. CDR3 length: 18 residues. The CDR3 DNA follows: TGTGCCAGCAGTGACCCCTACAATTTCGATAAGGGGACCTACGAGCAGTACGTC. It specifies CASSDPYNFDKGTYEQYV.

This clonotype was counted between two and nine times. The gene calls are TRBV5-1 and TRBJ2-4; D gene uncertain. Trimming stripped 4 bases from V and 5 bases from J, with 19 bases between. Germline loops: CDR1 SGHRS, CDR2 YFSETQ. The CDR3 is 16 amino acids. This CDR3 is CASSISGPERENIQYF. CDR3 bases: TGCGCCAGCAGCATCTCCGGACCAGAACGGGAAAACATTCAGTACTTC.

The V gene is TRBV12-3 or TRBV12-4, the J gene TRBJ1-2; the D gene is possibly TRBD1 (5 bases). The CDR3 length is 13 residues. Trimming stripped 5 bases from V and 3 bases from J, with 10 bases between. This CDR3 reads CASSTDSYYGYTF. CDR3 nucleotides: TGTGCCAGCAGTACTGACAGTTACTATGGCTACACCTTC.

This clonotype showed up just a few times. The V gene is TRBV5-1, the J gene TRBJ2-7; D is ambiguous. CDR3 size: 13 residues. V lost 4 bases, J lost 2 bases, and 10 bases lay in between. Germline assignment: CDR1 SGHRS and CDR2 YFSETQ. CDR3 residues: CASSPNYPYEQYV. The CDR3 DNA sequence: TGCGCCAGCAGCCCGAACTACCCCTACGAGCAGTACGTC.

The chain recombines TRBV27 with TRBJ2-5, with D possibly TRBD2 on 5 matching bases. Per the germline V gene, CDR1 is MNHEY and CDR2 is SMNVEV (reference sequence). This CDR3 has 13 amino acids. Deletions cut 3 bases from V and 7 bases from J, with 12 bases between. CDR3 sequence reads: CASSFHVAGTQYF. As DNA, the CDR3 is TGTGCCAGCAGTTTTCACGTCGCGGGGACCCAGTACTTC.

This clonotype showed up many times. CDR3 residues: CASSQVEVAAAFF. The CDR3 coding sequence is TGCGCCAGCAGCCAAGTAGAAGTCGCGGCCGCTTTCTTT. This chain uses TRBV4-1 with TRBJ1-1, with D unclear. V was trimmed by 1 base and J by 11 bases, leaving 14 bases between them. The CDR3 has 13 amino acids. Germline V gives CDR1 MGHRA, CDR2 YSYEKL.

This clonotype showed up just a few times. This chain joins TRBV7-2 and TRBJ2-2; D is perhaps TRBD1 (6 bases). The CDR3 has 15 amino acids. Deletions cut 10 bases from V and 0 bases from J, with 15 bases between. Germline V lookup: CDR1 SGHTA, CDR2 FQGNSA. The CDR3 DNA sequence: TGTGCCACCTCACTGGGACATACGAACACCGGGGAGCTGTTTTTT. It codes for CATSLGHTNTGELFF.

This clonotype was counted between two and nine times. CDR3 amino acids: CASSPPAGPYGYTF. Written as DNA, the CDR3 is TGTGCCAGCTCACCACCCGCAGGGCCCTATGGCTACACCTTC. This sequence joins TRBV18 and TRBJ1-2, with D maybe TRBD1 (5 bases). This CDR3 is built from 14 residues. V was clipped by 0 bases and J by 4 bases, with 9 bases between them. Germline V gene data show CDR1 as KGHSH and CDR2 as LQKENI. Drawing the rest from reference TRBV18 and TRBJ1-2, the complete variable domain is NAGVMQNPRHLVRRRGQEARLRCSPMKGHSHVYWYRQLPEEGLKFMVYLQKENIIDESGMPKERFSAEFPKEGPSILRIQQVVRGDSAAYFCASSPPAGPYGYTFGSGTRLTVV.